This section outlines one TCR beta chain sequence together with its context. Trimming cost V 3 bases and J 3 bases; bases outside gene matches: 4. Per the germline V gene, CDR1 is SGHAT and CDR2 is FQNNGV. CDR3 size: 14 residues. This sample was taken from a study of blood T cell repertoires in COVID-19. Study as a whole: The samples span acute and convalescent COVID-19 from the United States, Italy and Spain. Sources were T cells, B-cell-depleted T cells, or PBMCs; the material itself was cDNA or gDNA.

The study drew participants aged about 18 to 95 years from 20 to 30 US areas. In the authors' methods: Scientists estimated how many nucleated cells there were by amplifying reference gene primers. Here immunoSEQ multiplex PCR was the method, and the copy in TCRdb shows in-frame clones only, minus some. That table is the source of V, J and clone size, and D and trimming were worked out from the DNA. Found here are 300,000 to 500,000 clones, roughly 86% of them singletons; the top ten hold 2% to 2.5%. The sample taken for sequencing was PBMCs or T cells enriched from blood (not recorded which). This rearrangement joins TRBV11-2 to TRBJ1-2, with 7 bases fitting TRBD1. The receptor's source is a woman between 40 and 55 years old with acute COVID-19. The chain's CDR3 is CASSFGDRDYGYTF. In DNA, the CDR3 is TGTGCCAGCAGCTTCGGGGACAGAGACTATGGCTACACCTTC. The full variable domain, in which reference TRBV11-2 and TRBJ1-2 provide the parts outside the CDR3, is EAGVAQSPRYKIIEKRQSVAFWCNPISGHATLYWYQQILGQGPKLLIQFQNNGVVDDSQLPKDRFSAERLKGVDSTLKIQPAKLEDSAVYLCASSFGDRDYGYTFGSGTRLTVV.